This TCR beta chain derives from a study of immune evolution from preneoplasia to lung adenocarcinoma. Using immunoSEQ multiplex PCR, the repertoire was profiled, and TCRdb retains in-frame clones only, with some absent. The repertoire holds some 21,000 clones, about 71% seen once, with 5.6% in the top ten. Germline lookup yields CDR1 MNHEY and CDR2 SVGAGI. CDR3 length: 13 amino acids. In regard to this clone: The junction departs from germline at one end; a sequencing error may be responsible.

Sequencing used FFPE invasive lung adenocarcinoma tissue. The sequence was collected from a person between 55 and 69 years old with lung adenocarcinoma. The chain recombines TRBV6-5 with TRBJ2-7; D may be TRBD1 or TRBD2 (5 bases each). CDR3 amino acids: CASSSLPGRTLNF. For the CDR3, the DNA is TGTGCCAGCAGTTCCCTCCCGGGACGAACCCTCAACTTC.